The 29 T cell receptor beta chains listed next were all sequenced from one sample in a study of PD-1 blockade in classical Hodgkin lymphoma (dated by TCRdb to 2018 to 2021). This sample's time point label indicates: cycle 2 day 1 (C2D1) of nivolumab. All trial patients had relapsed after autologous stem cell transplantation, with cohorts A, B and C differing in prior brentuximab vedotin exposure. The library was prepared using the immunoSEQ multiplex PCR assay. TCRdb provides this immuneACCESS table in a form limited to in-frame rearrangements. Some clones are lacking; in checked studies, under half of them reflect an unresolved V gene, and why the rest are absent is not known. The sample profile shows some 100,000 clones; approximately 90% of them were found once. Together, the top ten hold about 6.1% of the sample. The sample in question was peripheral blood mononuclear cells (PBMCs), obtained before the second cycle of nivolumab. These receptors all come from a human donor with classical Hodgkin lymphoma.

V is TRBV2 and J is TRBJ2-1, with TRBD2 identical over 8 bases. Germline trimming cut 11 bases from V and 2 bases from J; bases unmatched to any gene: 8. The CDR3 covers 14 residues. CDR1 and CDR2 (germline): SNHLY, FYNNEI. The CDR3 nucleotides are TGTGCCTCACATCGGGGGGGACCCTACAATGAGCAGTTCTTC. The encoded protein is CASHRGGPYNEQFF.

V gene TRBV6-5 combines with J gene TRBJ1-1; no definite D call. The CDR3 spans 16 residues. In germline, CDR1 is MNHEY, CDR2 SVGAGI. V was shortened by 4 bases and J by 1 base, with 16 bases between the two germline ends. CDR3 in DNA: TGTGCCAGCAGTTTGGAAGGACCCTACCCGAACACTGAAGCTTTCTTT. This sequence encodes CASSLEGPYPNTEAFF.

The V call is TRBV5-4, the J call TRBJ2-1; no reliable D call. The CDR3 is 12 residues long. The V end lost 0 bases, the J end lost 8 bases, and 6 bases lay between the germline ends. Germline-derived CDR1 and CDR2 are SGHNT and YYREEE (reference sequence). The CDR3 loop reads CASSLGIDEQFF. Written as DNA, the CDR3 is TGTGCCAGCAGCTTGGGTATCGATGAGCAGTTCTTC.

The CDR3 DNA sequence: TGTGCCAGCAGTGCGTCCGAAAAAAACTACGAGCAGTACTTC. It codes for CASSASEKNYEQYF. The chain combines TRBV2 with TRBJ2-7; D uncertain. V lost 4 bases and J 3 bases, leaving 13 bases between the germline ends. The germline gives CDR1 SNHLY, CDR2 FYNNEI. The CDR3 is made up of 14 amino acids.

The DNA for the CDR3 is TGTGCCATCAGCTTAAGGGCGGATGAGCAGTTCTTC. Its protein is CAISLRADEQFF. V and J are TRBV10-3 and TRBJ2-1; no reliable D call. The germline gives CDR1 ENHRY, CDR2 SYGVKD. The CDR3 loop spans 12 amino acids. V was pared by 6 bases and J by 8 bases, with 11 bases between.

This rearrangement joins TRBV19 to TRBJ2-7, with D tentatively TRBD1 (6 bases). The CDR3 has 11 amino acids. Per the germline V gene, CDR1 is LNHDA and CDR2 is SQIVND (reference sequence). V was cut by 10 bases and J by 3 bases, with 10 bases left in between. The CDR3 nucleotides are TGTGCCACACAGGGTTTCTACGAGCAGTACTTC. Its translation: CATQGFYEQYF.

CDR3 loop: CANRTGELFF. The CDR3 region has the DNA TGTGCCAACCGCACCGGGGAGCTGTTTTTT. This chain uses TRBV10-3 with TRBJ2-2; D unresolved. CDR1 and CDR2 (germline): ENHRY, SYGVKD. The CDR3 length is 10 residues. V was shortened by 10 bases and J by 4 bases, with 4 bases between the two germline ends.

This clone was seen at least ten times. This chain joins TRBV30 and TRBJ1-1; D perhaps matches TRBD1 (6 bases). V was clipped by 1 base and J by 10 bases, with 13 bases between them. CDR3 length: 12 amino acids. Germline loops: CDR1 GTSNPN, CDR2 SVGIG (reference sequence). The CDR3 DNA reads TGTGCCTGGAGTGAGGGGGGACTAGGAGCTTTCTTT. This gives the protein CAWSEGGLGAFF.

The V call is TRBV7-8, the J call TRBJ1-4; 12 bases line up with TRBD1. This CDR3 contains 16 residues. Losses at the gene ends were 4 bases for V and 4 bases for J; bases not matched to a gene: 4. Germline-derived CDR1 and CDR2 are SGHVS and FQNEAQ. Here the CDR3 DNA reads TGTGCCAGCAGCTCGGGACAGGGGGCCTTTAATGAAAAACTGTTTTTT. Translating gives CASSSGQGAFNEKLFF. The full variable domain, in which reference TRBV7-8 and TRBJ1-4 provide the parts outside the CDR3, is GAGVSQSPRYKVAKRGQDVALRCDPISGHVSLFWYQQALGQGPEFLTYFQNEAQLDKSGLPSDRFFAERPEGSVSTLKIQRTQQEDSAVYLCASSSGQGAFNEKLFFGSGTQLSVL.

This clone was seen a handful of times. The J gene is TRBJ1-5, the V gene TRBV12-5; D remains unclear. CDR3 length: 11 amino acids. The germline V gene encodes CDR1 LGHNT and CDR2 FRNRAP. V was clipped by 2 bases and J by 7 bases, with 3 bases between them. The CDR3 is CASGLRQPQHF. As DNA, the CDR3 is TGTGCTAGTGGTTTGCGACAGCCCCAGCATTTT.

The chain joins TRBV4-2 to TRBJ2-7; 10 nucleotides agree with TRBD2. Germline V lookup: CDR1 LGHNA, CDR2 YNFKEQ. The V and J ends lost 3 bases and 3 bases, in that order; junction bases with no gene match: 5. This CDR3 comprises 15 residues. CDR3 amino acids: CASSHSSGGYYEQYF. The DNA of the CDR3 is TGTGCCAGCAGCCATTCTAGCGGGGGTTACTACGAGCAGTACTTC.

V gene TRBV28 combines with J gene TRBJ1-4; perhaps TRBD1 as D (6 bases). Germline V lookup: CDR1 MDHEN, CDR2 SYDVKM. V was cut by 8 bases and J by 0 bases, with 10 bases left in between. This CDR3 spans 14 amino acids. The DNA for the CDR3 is TGTGCCAGCTCTTCAGGGGCAACTAATGAAAAACTGTTTTTT. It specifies CASSSGATNEKLFF.

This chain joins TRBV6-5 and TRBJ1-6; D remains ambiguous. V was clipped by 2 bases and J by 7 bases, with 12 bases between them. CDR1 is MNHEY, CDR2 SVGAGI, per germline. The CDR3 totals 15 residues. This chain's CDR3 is CASSYVTDPNSPLHF. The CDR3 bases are TGTGCCAGCAGTTACGTCACTGACCCAAATTCACCCCTCCACTTT.

CDR3 nucleotide sequence: TGTGCCAGCAGCTTAGTAAACAGGGGAAGAGGCTACACCTTC. It encodes CASSLVNRGRGYTF. V gene TRBV7-2 combines with J gene TRBJ1-2, with 7 bases that match TRBD1. Per the germline V gene, CDR1 is SGHTA and CDR2 is FQGNSA. The CDR3 is made up of 14 amino acids. V trimming: 1 base; J trimming: 8 bases; junction bases outside the gene matches: 7. The full variable domain, with the rest looked up from reference TRBV7-2 and TRBJ1-2, is GAGVSQSPSNKVTEKGKDVELRCDPISGHTALYWYRQSLGQGLEFLIYFQGNSAPDKSGLPSDRFSAERTGGSVSTLTIQRTQQEDSAVYLCASSLVNRGRGYTFGSGTRLTVV.

This CDR3 is CASSPTGGSYEQYF. The CDR3 DNA sequence: TGTGCCAGCAGTCCGACAGGGGGCAGCTACGAGCAGTACTTC. V usage is TRBV28 and J usage is TRBJ2-7, with 10 bases lining up with TRBD1. The J segment lost 3 bases and the V segment lost 5 bases, leaving 4 bases of the junction unmatched. Germline V CDR1 and CDR2: MDHEN, SYDVKM. The CDR3 spans 14 residues. The full variable domain, completed using reference TRBV28 and TRBJ2-7, is DVKVTQSSRYLVKRTGEKVFLECVQDMDHENMFWYRQDPGLGLRLIYFSYDVKMKEKGDIPEGYSVSREKKERFSLILESASTNQTSMYLCASSPTGGSYEQYFGPGTRLTVT.

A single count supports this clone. The CDR3 nucleotides are TGTGCCAGCAGGGGATGGGATCTTTTTATGCGGGGGGGTATATACAATGAGCAGTTCTTC. Translation gives CASRGWDLFMRGGIYNEQFF. The chain links TRBV28 to TRBJ2-1, with 9 nucleotides matching TRBD2. V was clipped by 6 bases and J by 4 bases; unmatched bases: 22. Looked up from germline, CDR1 is MDHEN and CDR2 is SYDVKM. This CDR3 region has 20 residues.

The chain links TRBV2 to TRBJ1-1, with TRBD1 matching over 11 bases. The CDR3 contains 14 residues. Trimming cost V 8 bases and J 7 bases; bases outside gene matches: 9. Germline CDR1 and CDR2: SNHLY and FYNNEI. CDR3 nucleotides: TGTGCCAGCGCCCGCGGACAGGGGGCGGGTGAAGCTTTCTTT. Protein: CASARGQGAGEAFF.

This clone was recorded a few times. This chain's CDR3 is CAWSVRRGAPQTQYF. The DNA for the CDR3 is TGTGCCTGGAGTGTAAGGCGGGGGGCCCCACAGACCCAGTACTTC. The chain employs TRBV30 and TRBJ2-5, with 8 nucleotides matching TRBD2. The CDR3 consists of 15 residues. V gave up 0 bases and J gave up 6 bases; unmatched junction bases: 9. CDR1 and CDR2 (germline): GTSNPN, SVGIG (reference sequence).

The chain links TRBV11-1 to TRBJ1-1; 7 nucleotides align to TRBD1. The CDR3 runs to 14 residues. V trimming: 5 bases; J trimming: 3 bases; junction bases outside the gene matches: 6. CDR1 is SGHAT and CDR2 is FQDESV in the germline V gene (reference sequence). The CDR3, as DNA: TGTGCCAGCAGCCCCCGGGACAGATACACTGAAGCTTTCTTT. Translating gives CASSPRDRYTEAFF. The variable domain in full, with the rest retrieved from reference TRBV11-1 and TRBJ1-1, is EAEVAQSPRYKITEKSQAVAFWCDPISGHATLYWYRQILGQGPELLVQFQDESVVDDSQLPKDRFSAERLKGVDSTLKIQPAELGDSAMYLCASSPRDRYTEAFFGQGTRLTVV.

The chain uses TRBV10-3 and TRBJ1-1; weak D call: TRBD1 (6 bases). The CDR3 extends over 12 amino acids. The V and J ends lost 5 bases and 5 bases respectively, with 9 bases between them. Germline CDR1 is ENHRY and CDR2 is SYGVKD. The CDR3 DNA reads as TGTGCCATCAGTATGACAGGAACTGAAGCTTTCTTT. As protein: CAISMTGTEAFF.

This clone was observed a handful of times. CDR3 protein: CASSVGTGHEKLFF. The CDR3 nucleotides are TGTGCCAGCAGCGTAGGGACAGGGCATGAAAAACTGTTTTTT. The J gene is TRBJ1-4, the V gene TRBV9; 8 bases are a match to TRBD1. The J segment lost 6 bases and the V segment lost 0 bases, leaving 1 base of the junction unmatched. The CDR3 length is 14 residues. Germline V CDR1 and CDR2: SGDLS, YYNGEE.

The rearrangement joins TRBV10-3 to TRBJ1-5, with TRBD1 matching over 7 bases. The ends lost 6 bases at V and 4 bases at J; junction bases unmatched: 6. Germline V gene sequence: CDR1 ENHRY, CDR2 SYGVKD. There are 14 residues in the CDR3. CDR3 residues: CAIRGDSPNQPQHF. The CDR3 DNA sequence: TGTGCCATCAGGGGGGACAGCCCAAATCAGCCCCAGCATTTT.

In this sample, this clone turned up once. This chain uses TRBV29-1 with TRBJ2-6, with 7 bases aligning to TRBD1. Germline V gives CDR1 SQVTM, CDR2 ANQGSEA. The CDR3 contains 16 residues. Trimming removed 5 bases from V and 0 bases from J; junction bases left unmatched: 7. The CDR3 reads CSVRRQGSSGANVLTF. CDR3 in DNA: TGCAGCGTTCGACGACAGGGAAGCTCTGGGGCCAACGTCCTGACTTTC.

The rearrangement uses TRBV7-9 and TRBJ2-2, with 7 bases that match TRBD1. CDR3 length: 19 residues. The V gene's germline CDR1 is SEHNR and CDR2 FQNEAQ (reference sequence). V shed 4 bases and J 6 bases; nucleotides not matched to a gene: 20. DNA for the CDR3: TGTGCCAGCAGCTCGAGACTAATTTGGACAGGTCCTCACGCCGGGGAGCTGTTTTTT. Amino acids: CASSSRLIWTGPHAGELFF.

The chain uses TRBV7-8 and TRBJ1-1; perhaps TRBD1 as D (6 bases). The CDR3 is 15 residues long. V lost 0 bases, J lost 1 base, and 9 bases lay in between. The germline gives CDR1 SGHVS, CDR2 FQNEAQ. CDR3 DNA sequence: TGTGCCAGCAGCTTAGCAGGGGGGGGGAACACTGAAGCTTTCTTT. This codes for CASSLAGGGNTEAFF.

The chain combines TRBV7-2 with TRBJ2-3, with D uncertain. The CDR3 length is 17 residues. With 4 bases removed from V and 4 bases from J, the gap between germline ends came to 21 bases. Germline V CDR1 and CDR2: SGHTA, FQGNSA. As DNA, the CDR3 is TGTGCCAGCAGCTCACAAGCCCCTAGGTGGGCGGCAGATACGCAGTATTTT. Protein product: CASSSQAPRWAADTQYF.

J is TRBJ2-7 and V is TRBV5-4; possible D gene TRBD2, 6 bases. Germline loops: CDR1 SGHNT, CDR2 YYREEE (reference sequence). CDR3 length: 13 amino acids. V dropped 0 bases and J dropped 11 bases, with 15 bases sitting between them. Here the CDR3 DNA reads TGTGCCAGCAGCTTGGTTGACGGGACTGGAAAGTACTTC. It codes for CASSLVDGTGKYF.

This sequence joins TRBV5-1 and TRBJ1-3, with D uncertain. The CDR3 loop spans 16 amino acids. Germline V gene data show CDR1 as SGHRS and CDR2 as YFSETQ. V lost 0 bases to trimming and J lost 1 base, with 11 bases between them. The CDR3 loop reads CASSLEGIYSGNTIYF. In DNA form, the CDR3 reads TGCGCCAGCAGCTTGGAAGGGATATATTCTGGAAACACCATATATTTT.

The CDR3 reads CASSFIPDYEQYF. Written as DNA, the CDR3 is TGTGCCAGCAGCTTTATCCCGGACTACGAGCAGTACTTC. The rearrangement joins TRBV5-8 to TRBJ2-7; D is uncertain. V was pared by 2 bases and J by 3 bases, with 9 bases between. From germline, CDR1 is SGHTS and CDR2 YDEGEE. CDR3 size: 13 residues.